The clone carrying this TCR beta chain was detected many times. What it recognizes is unknown. The data originate from a study of T cells in Graves' hyperthyroidism and ophthalmopathy. Points from the study as a whole: Ophthalmopathy was separated from stable hyperthyroidism by a 13 V-J model. Most thyroid clonotypes expanded above 0.001 were also detected in blood. Model-based prediction identified ophthalmopathy a median around seven months prior to its onset.

RNA transcripts were the template for amplifying TCR beta CDR3 regions. When the TCR CDR3 underwent first-round RT-PCR, the HTBI primer set was used. TCRdb re-derived calls from the multiplex PCR reads in MiXCR, one entry per CDR3 protein. The profile shows nearly 600,000 distinct CDR3 sequences, 11% to 15% of them singletons. CDR1 is SGHRS, CDR2 YFSETQ, per germline. The CDR3 totals 15 residues. The V segment lost 4 bases and the J segment 3 bases; nucleotides outside the gene matches: 7. V gene TRBV5-1 combines with J gene TRBJ1-5; 7 bases agree with TRBD1. Sequenced input: blood. This receptor was identified in a young woman with Graves' ophthalmopathy. The CDR3 loop reads CASSKDRYDNQPQHF. In DNA form, the CDR3 reads TGCGCCAGCAGCAAGGACAGGTATGACAATCAGCCCCAGCATTTT.